This is a list of T cell receptor beta chains from one sample in a study of T-cell memory formation after mild COVID-19. A single record per CDR3 protein comes from TCRdb applying MiXCR to the 5' RACE reads. Here the sample spans almost 45,000 distinct CDR3 sequences, roughly 6.6% being singletons. The source material was PBMCs or a T cell subset sorted from them (not recorded which). The receptors here all came from an adult who had mild COVID-19 (a few samples of this study predate the infection). Cell type and time point are not known. The CDR3 runs from the conserved cysteine through the conserved F or W. A D gene is named only where the DNA matches it firmly. Clone size is not always given. Where it is, it says once, few, many or a class for expanded clones.

CDR3nt: TGCAGTGCTAGAGAAGTGACCACGGACGAGCAGTACTTC
CDR3aa: CSAREVTTDEQYF
j_gene: TRBJ2-7
abundance: many
d_gene: .
v_gene: TRBV20-1

CDR3nt: TGCAGGGCGGGACAGGGAGACACTGAAGCTTTCTTT
CDR3aa: CRAGQGDTEAFF
j_gene: TRBJ1-1
abundance: .
d_gene: TRBD1
v_gene: TRBV20-1

CDR3nt: TGTGCCAGCAGCGTAGACCGCAGGTTGGGTGAGCAGTTCTTC
CDR3aa: CASSVDRRLGEQFF
j_gene: TRBJ2-1
abundance: few
d_gene: .
v_gene: TRBV9

CDR3nt: TGTGCCAGCTCACCATGGGGGGGCCAGACGGCCAAAAACATTCAGTACTTC
CDR3aa: CASSPWGGQTAKNIQYF
j_gene: TRBJ2-4
abundance: many
d_gene: .
v_gene: TRBV18

CDR3nt: TGTGCCTGGAGTCAAAATACCCACGACCAGTATTTT
CDR3aa: CAWSQNTHDQYF
j_gene: TRBJ2-3
abundance: many
d_gene: .
v_gene: TRBV30

CDR3nt: TGTGCCAGCAGTCCAGTGGGACTAGCGGGAAGAGTTATAAACACCGGGGAGCTGTTTTTT
CDR3aa: CASSPVGLAGRVINTGELFF
j_gene: TRBJ2-2
abundance: few
d_gene: TRBD2
v_gene: TRBV6-5

CDR3nt: TGCGCCAGCAGCTTGGATCGGGGGGCGGCTGAAGCTTTCTTT
CDR3aa: CASSLDRGAAEAFF
j_gene: TRBJ1-1
abundance: many
d_gene: .
v_gene: TRBV5-1

CDR3nt: TGCAGCGTTGCCCCCCGTTTGCAGGGGCCCCACAAGCAGTTCTTC
CDR3aa: CSVAPRLQGPHKQFF
j_gene: TRBJ2-1
abundance: many
d_gene: .
v_gene: TRBV29-1

CDR3nt: TGTGCCAGCAGCTTTGACAACGTGGTGCCAAACACTGAAGCTTTCTTT
CDR3aa: CASSFDNVVPNTEAFF
j_gene: TRBJ1-1
abundance: .
d_gene: .
v_gene: TRBV5-5

CDR3nt: TGCGCCAGCAGCCCCGGGACAATAGCAACTAATGAAAAACTGTTTTTT
CDR3aa: CASSPGTIATNEKLFF
j_gene: TRBJ1-4
abundance: .
d_gene: .
v_gene: TRBV5-1

CDR3nt: TGCAGTGCTAGAGACCCTAGCGGGAGGGCCCTAATGAGCACAGATACGCAGTATTTT
CDR3aa: CSARDPSGRALMSTDTQYF
j_gene: TRBJ2-3
abundance: .
d_gene: TRBD2
v_gene: TRBV20-1

CDR3nt: TGCAGTGCTAGAGTAACAGCTCAGAATTCACCCCTCCACTTT
CDR3aa: CSARVTAQNSPLHF
j_gene: TRBJ1-6
abundance: .
d_gene: .
v_gene: TRBV20-1

CDR3nt: TGTGCCAGCAGCCTGGACCGGAGGGATACGCAGTATTTT
CDR3aa: CASSLDRRDTQYF
j_gene: TRBJ2-3
abundance: many
d_gene: .
v_gene: TRBV11-2

CDR3nt: TGTGCCAGCAGCTTAAGTAGAGGGCGATACACCGGGGAGCTGTTTTTT
CDR3aa: CASSLSRGRYTGELFF
j_gene: TRBJ2-2
abundance: .
d_gene: .
v_gene: TRBV7-9

CDR3nt: TGTGCCAGCAGCTTATGGCTAGCGGGGAGCTCTGGGGCCAACGTCCTGACTTTC
CDR3aa: CASSLWLAGSSGANVLTF
j_gene: TRBJ2-6
abundance: .
d_gene: TRBD2
v_gene: TRBV7-2

CDR3nt: TGTGCCAGCAGCCCGTCCTCAGGGTCTGCTGAAGCTTTCTTT
CDR3aa: CASSPSSGSAEAFF
j_gene: TRBJ1-1
abundance: .
d_gene: .
v_gene: TRBV9

CDR3nt: TGTGCCAGCAGCCTCAGACAGGGAGGCGCTGAAGCTTTCTTT
CDR3aa: CASSLRQGGAEAFF
j_gene: TRBJ1-1
abundance: many
d_gene: TRBD1
v_gene: TRBV7-9

CDR3nt: TGTGCCAGCATCCTACCTGGGGCCTATAATTCACCCCTCCACTTT
CDR3aa: CASILPGAYNSPLHF
j_gene: TRBJ1-6
abundance: .
d_gene: .
v_gene: TRBV2

CDR3nt: TGTGCCAGCAGCCAAACCGACAGAGCCTACGAGCAGTACTTC
CDR3aa: CASSQTDRAYEQYF
j_gene: TRBJ2-7
abundance: many
d_gene: .
v_gene: TRBV3-1

CDR3nt: TGTGCCAGCAGCTTGGGGGGTGAGCAGTTCTTC
CDR3aa: CASSLGGEQFF
j_gene: TRBJ2-1
abundance: few
d_gene: .
v_gene: TRBV7-9

CDR3nt: TGTGCCAGCAGCCAAACTAGCGGGAACGCCGGGGAGCTGTTTTTT
CDR3aa: CASSQTSGNAGELFF
j_gene: TRBJ2-2
abundance: few
d_gene: TRBD2
v_gene: TRBV7-9

CDR3nt: TGTGCCAGCAGTTCGGCCCGCGGGCTTCAAGAGACCCAGTACTTC
CDR3aa: CASSSARGLQETQYF
j_gene: TRBJ2-5
abundance: few
d_gene: .
v_gene: TRBV6-2/TRBV6-3

CDR3nt: TGTGCCAGCAGCCCCGGGGACAGCCTCTACGGGGCCAACGTCCTGACTTTC
CDR3aa: CASSPGDSLYGANVLTF
j_gene: TRBJ2-6
abundance: many
d_gene: TRBD1
v_gene: TRBV12-3/TRBV12-4

CDR3nt: TGTGCCAGCAGTGCGTCGACTAGCGGGACTCTCGAGCAGTACTTC
CDR3aa: CASSASTSGTLEQYF
j_gene: TRBJ2-7
abundance: many
d_gene: TRBD2
v_gene: TRBV2

CDR3nt: TGTGCCAGCAGCCTCCCCGAGGGCGGGGAGCTGTTTTTT
CDR3aa: CASSLPEGGELFF
j_gene: TRBJ2-2
abundance: .
d_gene: .
v_gene: TRBV5-6

CDR3nt: TGTGCCAGCAGTACGACTCGGTCCTACGAGCAGTACTTC
CDR3aa: CASSTTRSYEQYF
j_gene: TRBJ2-7
abundance: many
d_gene: .
v_gene: TRBV6-2/TRBV6-3

CDR3nt: TGTGCCAGCAGCAGGGGGGATTATGGCTACACCTTC
CDR3aa: CASSRGDYGYTF
j_gene: TRBJ1-2
abundance: .
d_gene: .
v_gene: TRBV11-3

CDR3nt: TGTGCCAGCAGTTTGCAACAGGGGAATTCACCCCTCCACTTT
CDR3aa: CASSLQQGNSPLHF
j_gene: TRBJ1-6
abundance: many
d_gene: TRBD1
v_gene: TRBV12-3/TRBV12-4

CDR3nt: TGCAGTGCTAGTAGGGGGCGGATGAACACTGAAGCTTTCTTT
CDR3aa: CSASRGRMNTEAFF
j_gene: TRBJ1-1
abundance: many
d_gene: TRBD1
v_gene: TRBV20-1

CDR3nt: TGTGCCAGCAGCTTAGGCGTCAGCACAGATACGCAGTATTTT
CDR3aa: CASSLGVSTDTQYF
j_gene: TRBJ2-3
abundance: many
d_gene: .
v_gene: TRBV7-6

CDR3nt: TGTGCCAGCTCGAGGAATCAAGGCTACACCATATATTTT
CDR3aa: CASSRNQGYTIYF
j_gene: TRBJ1-3
abundance: .
d_gene: .
v_gene: TRBV6-5

CDR3nt: TGTGCCAGCAGCTTAGAGGGGACAGGGAGGCATCAGCCCCAGCATTTT
CDR3aa: CASSLEGTGRHQPQHF
j_gene: TRBJ1-5
abundance: few
d_gene: TRBD1
v_gene: TRBV7-9

CDR3nt: TGTGCCAGCAGCTTATTCAGCGGGATAGAAGGGGAGACCCAGTACTTC
CDR3aa: CASSLFSGIEGETQYF
j_gene: TRBJ2-5
abundance: .
d_gene: TRBD2
v_gene: TRBV7-3

CDR3nt: TGTGCCAGCAGCTTGGACCCCACAGATACGCAGTATTTT
CDR3aa: CASSLDPTDTQYF
j_gene: TRBJ2-3
abundance: many
d_gene: .
v_gene: TRBV5-5

CDR3nt: TGTGCCAGCAGTTTACGACAGGGGGCTAACTATGGCTACACCTTC
CDR3aa: CASSLRQGANYGYTF
j_gene: TRBJ1-2
abundance: few
d_gene: TRBD1
v_gene: TRBV12-3/TRBV12-4

CDR3nt: TGTGCCAGCAGCGAGGGATCCGGGACAAACACAGATACGCAGTATTTT
CDR3aa: CASSEGSGTNTDTQYF
j_gene: TRBJ2-3
abundance: many
d_gene: .
v_gene: TRBV2

CDR3nt: TGCAGCGTTGGGGGTCCGGGACAAGTAGACGGCTACACCTTC
CDR3aa: CSVGGPGQVDGYTF
j_gene: TRBJ1-2
abundance: .
d_gene: .
v_gene: TRBV29-1

CDR3nt: TGTGCCAGCAGCCTAGCGGGGCCAACTGAAGCTTTCTTT
CDR3aa: CASSLAGPTEAFF
j_gene: TRBJ1-1
abundance: many
d_gene: .
v_gene: TRBV12-3/TRBV12-4

CDR3nt: TGCGCCAGCAGCTTGGCCCAGTACTCTGGGGCCAACGTCCTGACTTTC
CDR3aa: CASSLAQYSGANVLTF
j_gene: TRBJ2-6
abundance: many
d_gene: .
v_gene: TRBV5-1

CDR3nt: TGCGCCAGCAGCCCTGGTCCCAAAGCTAGCACAGATACGCAGTATTTT
CDR3aa: CASSPGPKASTDTQYF
j_gene: TRBJ2-3
abundance: .
d_gene: .
v_gene: TRBV5-1

CDR3nt: TGCAGCGTTGAGGTTAGCGGGAGTATGTATGAGCAGTTCTTC
CDR3aa: CSVEVSGSMYEQFF
j_gene: TRBJ2-1
abundance: many
d_gene: TRBD2
v_gene: TRBV29-1

CDR3nt: TGTGCCAGCAGCTGGACTAGCGGGAGTATGGATGAGCAGTTCTTC
CDR3aa: CASSWTSGSMDEQFF
j_gene: TRBJ2-1
abundance: .
d_gene: TRBD2
v_gene: TRBV7-9

CDR3nt: TGTGCCAGCAGCTTAGAGGGTAGTGGCAAAAACATTCAGTACTTC
CDR3aa: CASSLEGSGKNIQYF
j_gene: TRBJ2-4
abundance: .
d_gene: .
v_gene: TRBV7-2

CDR3nt: TGTGCCAGCAGCATACTAGCGCCTAGCACAGATACGCAGTATTTT
CDR3aa: CASSILAPSTDTQYF
j_gene: TRBJ2-3
abundance: many
d_gene: TRBD2
v_gene: TRBV5-5

CDR3nt: TGTGCCAGCAGCTTGATCGACAGCAACTATGGCTACACCTTC
CDR3aa: CASSLIDSNYGYTF
j_gene: TRBJ1-2
abundance: many
d_gene: .
v_gene: TRBV5-6

CDR3nt: TGTGCCAGTAGTATAGGAGAAACCTTCTATGGCTACACCTTC
CDR3aa: CASSIGETFYGYTF
j_gene: TRBJ1-2
abundance: few
d_gene: .
v_gene: TRBV19

CDR3nt: TGCAGCGTGGATCGTGGGGGGAGCACAGATACGCAGTATTTT
CDR3aa: CSVDRGGSTDTQYF
j_gene: TRBJ2-3
abundance: many
d_gene: .
v_gene: TRBV29-1

CDR3nt: TGTGCCAGCAGTAGAAGCCATGAGCAGTTCTTC
CDR3aa: CASSRSHEQFF
j_gene: TRBJ2-1
abundance: many
d_gene: .
v_gene: TRBV12-3/TRBV12-4

CDR3nt: TGTGCCAGCAGTTTAACCGGGAACTATGGCTACACCTTC
CDR3aa: CASSLTGNYGYTF
j_gene: TRBJ1-2
abundance: .
d_gene: .
v_gene: TRBV12-3/TRBV12-4

CDR3nt: TGTGCCAGCAGCCCGGACAGCTTTACCCCAGATACGCAGTATTTT
CDR3aa: CASSPDSFTPDTQYF
j_gene: TRBJ2-3
abundance: few
d_gene: .
v_gene: TRBV7-9

CDR3nt: TGTGCCAGCAGTTCTCGCACAGATACGCAGTATTTT
CDR3aa: CASSSRTDTQYF
j_gene: TRBJ2-3
abundance: many
d_gene: .
v_gene: TRBV27

CDR3nt: TGTGCCAGCATCCGGACTAGCGGGTTATACAATGAGCAGTTCTTC
CDR3aa: CASIRTSGLYNEQFF
j_gene: TRBJ2-1
abundance: .
d_gene: TRBD2
v_gene: TRBV27

CDR3nt: TGCAGTGCTGACATGGGGGCAAATGAAAAACTGTTTTTT
CDR3aa: CSADMGANEKLFF
j_gene: TRBJ1-4
abundance: .
d_gene: .
v_gene: TRBV20-1

CDR3nt: TGCAGCGTTGAAAGGGAACAGACCCATGGCTACACCTTC
CDR3aa: CSVEREQTHGYTF
j_gene: TRBJ1-2
abundance: .
d_gene: .
v_gene: TRBV29-1

CDR3nt: TGTGCCTGGAGTCGTCGTAACAGGGAGCGGCAGTTCTTC
CDR3aa: CAWSRRNRERQFF
j_gene: TRBJ2-1
abundance: .
d_gene: .
v_gene: TRBV30

CDR3nt: TGTGCCAGTAGTGTGGACAGGGCCTTGGAGGGGGAACTGTTTTTT
CDR3aa: CASSVDRALEGELFF
j_gene: TRBJ1-4
abundance: few
d_gene: TRBD1
v_gene: TRBV19

CDR3nt: TGTGCCAGCAGCAGGGGACAGCAAGCGTACTACGAGCAGTACTTC
CDR3aa: CASSRGQQAYYEQYF
j_gene: TRBJ2-7
abundance: many
d_gene: TRBD1
v_gene: TRBV5-5

CDR3nt: TGTGCCAGCAGCCGCTTCGGGACTAGCGGCCGTACAGATACGCAGTATTTT
CDR3aa: CASSRFGTSGRTDTQYF
j_gene: TRBJ2-3
abundance: few
d_gene: TRBD2
v_gene: TRBV7-2

CDR3nt: TGTGCCAGCAGCTTAGCGTCCCAGGGACCTGGCTACACCTTC
CDR3aa: CASSLASQGPGYTF
j_gene: TRBJ1-2
abundance: few
d_gene: .
v_gene: TRBV7-9